This T cell receptor (beta chain) emerged from a study of T-cell reconstitution after alpha-beta-depleted transplantation in children. Overall study results and limits: T-cell counts and diversity at one year post-transplant came mainly from newly produced T cells.

The CDR3 has 13 residues. Deletions cut 3 bases from V and 8 bases from J, with 11 bases between. Germline lookup yields CDR1 SGHTA and CDR2 FQGNSA. In this sample, this clonotype turned up many times. What it binds is unknown. Unique molecular identifiers were incorporated when the TCRbeta library was constructed. TCRdb ran MiXCR on the PCR reads and lists one entry per CDR3 protein. The table lists 280,000 or so distinct CDR3 sequences, 11% of them singletons. The input for sequencing was peripheral blood, taken 180 days after TCRalphabeta/CD19-depleted stem cell transplant. The sequence was obtained from a male patient between 2 and 10 years old who had a stem cell transplant for chronic granulomatous disease, so the T cells may come from the graft donor. V is TRBV7-2 and J is TRBJ2-1, with unresolved D. The CDR3 nucleotides are TGTGCCAGCAGCTTCATAGGCCAGGATGAGCAGTTCTTC. It specifies CASSFIGQDEQFF. Full variable domain (missing parts from reference TRBV7-2 and TRBJ2-1): GAGVSQSPSNKVTEKGKDVELRCDPISGHTALYWYRQSLGQGLEFLIYFQGNSAPDKSGLPSDRFSAERTGGSVSTLTIQRTQQEDSAVYLCASSFIGQDEQFFGPGTRLTVL.